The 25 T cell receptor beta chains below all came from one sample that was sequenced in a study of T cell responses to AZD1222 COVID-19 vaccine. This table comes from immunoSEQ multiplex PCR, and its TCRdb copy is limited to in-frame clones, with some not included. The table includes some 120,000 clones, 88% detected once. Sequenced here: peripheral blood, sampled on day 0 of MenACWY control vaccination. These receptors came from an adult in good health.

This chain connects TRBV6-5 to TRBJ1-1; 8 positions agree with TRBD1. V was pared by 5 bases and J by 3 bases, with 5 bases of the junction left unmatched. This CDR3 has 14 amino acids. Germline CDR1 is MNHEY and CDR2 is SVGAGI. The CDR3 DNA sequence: TGTGCCAGCAGTAAAACAGGGGGGTACACTGAAGCTTTCTTT. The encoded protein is CASSKTGGYTEAFF.

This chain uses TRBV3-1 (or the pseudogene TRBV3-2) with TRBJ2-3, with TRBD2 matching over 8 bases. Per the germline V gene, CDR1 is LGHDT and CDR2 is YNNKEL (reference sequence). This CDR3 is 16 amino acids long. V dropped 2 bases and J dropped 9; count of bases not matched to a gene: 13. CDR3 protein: CASSQRTGLGGDTQYF. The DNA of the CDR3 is TGTGCCAGCAGCCAACGAACGGGACTAGGGGGAGACACGCAGTATTTT.

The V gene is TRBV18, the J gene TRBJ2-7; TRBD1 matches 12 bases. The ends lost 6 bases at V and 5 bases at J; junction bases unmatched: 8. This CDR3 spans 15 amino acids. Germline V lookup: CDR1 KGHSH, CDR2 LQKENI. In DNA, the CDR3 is TGTGCCAGCTCGGAGGGACAGGGGGCTAGCGACGAGCAGTACTTC. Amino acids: CASSEGQGASDEQYF. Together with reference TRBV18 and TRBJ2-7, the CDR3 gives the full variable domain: NAGVMQNPRHLVRRRGQEARLRCSPMKGHSHVYWYRQLPEEGLKFMVYLQKENIIDESGMPKERFSAEFPKEGPSILRIQQVVRGDSAAYFCASSEGQGASDEQYFGPGTRLTVT.

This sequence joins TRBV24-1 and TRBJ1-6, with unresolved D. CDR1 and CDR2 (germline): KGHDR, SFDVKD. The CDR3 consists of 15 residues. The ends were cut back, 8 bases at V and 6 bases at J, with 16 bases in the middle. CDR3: CATKVFLAGNSPLHF. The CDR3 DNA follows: TGTGCCACCAAAGTCTTCCTGGCAGGTAATTCACCCCTCCACTTT.

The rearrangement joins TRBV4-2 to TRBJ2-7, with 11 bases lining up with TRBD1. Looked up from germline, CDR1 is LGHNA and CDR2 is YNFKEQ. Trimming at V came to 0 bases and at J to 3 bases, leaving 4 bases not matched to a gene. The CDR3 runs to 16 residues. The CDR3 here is CASSQDRGTGGYEQYF. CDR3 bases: TGTGCCAGCAGCCAAGATCGGGGGACAGGGGGCTACGAGCAGTACTTC.

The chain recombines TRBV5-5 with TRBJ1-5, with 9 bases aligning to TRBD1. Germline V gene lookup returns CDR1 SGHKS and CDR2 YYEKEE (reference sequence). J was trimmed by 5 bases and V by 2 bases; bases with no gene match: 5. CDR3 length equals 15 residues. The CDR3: CASSFRQGGDQPQHF. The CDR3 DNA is TGTGCCAGCAGCTTCCGACAGGGGGGGGATCAGCCCCAGCATTTT.

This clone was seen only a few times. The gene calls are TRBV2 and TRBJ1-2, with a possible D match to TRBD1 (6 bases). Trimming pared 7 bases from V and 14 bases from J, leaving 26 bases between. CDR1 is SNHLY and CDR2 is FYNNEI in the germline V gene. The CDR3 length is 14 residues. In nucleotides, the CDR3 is TGTGCCAGCACCCCAATGGGGACACCTTCCGGGAAGACCTTC. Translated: CASTPMGTPSGKTF.

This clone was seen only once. The CDR3 loop is CASSSAPIYGYTF. CDR3 bases: TGTGCCAGCAGTTCCGCTCCGATCTATGGCTACACCTTC. The chain couples TRBV27 to TRBJ1-2; D gene ambiguous. V was shortened by 4 bases and J by 4 bases, with 10 bases between the two germline ends. The germline V gene has CDR1 MNHEY and CDR2 SMNVEV (reference sequence). The CDR3 runs to 13 residues.

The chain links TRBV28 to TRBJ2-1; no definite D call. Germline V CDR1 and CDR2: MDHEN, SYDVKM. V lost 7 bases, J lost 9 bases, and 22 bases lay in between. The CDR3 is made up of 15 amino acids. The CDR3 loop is CASILSEDHAGEQFF. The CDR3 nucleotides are TGTGCCAGCATTCTTTCAGAAGATCACGCAGGTGAGCAGTTCTTC. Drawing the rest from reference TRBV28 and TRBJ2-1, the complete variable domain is DVKVTQSSRYLVKRTGEKVFLECVQDMDHENMFWYRQDPGLGLRLIYFSYDVKMKEKGDIPEGYSVSREKKERFSLILESASTNQTSMYLCASILSEDHAGEQFFGPGTRLTVL.

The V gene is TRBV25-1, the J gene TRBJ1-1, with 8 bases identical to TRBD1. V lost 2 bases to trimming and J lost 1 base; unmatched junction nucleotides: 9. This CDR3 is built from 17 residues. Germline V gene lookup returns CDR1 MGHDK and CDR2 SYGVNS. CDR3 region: CASSERRTGPRNTEAFF. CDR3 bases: TGTGCCAGCAGTGAAAGGAGGACAGGGCCTAGGAACACTGAAGCTTTCTTT.

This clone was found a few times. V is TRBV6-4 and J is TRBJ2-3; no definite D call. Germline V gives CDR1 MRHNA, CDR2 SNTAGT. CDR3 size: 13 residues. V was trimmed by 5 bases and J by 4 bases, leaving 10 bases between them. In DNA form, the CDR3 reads TGTGCCAGCAGTTCCAGCGCGGCAGATACGCAGTATTTT. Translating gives CASSSSAADTQYF.

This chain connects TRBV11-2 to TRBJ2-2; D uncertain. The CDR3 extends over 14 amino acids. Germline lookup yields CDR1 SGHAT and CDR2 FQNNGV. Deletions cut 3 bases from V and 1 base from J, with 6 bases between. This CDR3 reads CASSLGWNTGELFF. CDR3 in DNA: TGTGCCAGCAGCTTGGGTTGGAACACCGGGGAGCTGTTTTTT.

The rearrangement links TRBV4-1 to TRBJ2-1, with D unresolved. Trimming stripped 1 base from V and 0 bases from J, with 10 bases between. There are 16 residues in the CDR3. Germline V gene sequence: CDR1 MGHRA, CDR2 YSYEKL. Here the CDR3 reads CASSQGSRGSYNEQFF. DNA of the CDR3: TGCGCCAGCAGCCAAGGTTCTAGAGGCTCCTACAATGAGCAGTTCTTC.

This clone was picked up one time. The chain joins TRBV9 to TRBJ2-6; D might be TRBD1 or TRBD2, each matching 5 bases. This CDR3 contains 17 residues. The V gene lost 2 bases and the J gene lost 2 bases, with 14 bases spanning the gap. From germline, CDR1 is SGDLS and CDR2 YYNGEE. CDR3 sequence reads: CASSVWSGTAGANVLTF. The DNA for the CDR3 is TGTGCCAGCAGCGTTTGGTCGGGGACGGCTGGGGCCAACGTCCTGACTTTC.

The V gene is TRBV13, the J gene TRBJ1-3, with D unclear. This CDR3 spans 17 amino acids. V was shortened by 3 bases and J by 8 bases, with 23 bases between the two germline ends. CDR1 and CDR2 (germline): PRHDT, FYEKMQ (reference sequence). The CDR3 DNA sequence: TGTGCCAGCAGCTTCCTGACGACGCGGCGCTCACGGGACACCATATATTTT. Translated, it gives CASSFLTTRRSRDTIYF.

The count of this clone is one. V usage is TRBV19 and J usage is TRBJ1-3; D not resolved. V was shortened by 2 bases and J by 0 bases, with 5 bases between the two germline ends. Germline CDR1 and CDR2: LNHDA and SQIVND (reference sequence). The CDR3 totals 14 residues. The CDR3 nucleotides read TGTGCCAGTAGTATAACAGCCTCTGGAAACACCATATATTTT. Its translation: CASSITASGNTIYF.

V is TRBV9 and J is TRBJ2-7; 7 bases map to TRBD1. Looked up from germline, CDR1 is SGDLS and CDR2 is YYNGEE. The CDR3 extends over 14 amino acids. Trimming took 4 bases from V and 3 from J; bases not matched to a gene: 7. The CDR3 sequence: CASSTGAQYYEQYF. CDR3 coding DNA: TGTGCCAGCAGCACAGGGGCTCAGTACTACGAGCAGTACTTC.

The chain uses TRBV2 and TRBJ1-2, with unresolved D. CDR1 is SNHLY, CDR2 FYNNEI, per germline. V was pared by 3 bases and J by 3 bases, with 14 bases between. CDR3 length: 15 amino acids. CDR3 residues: CASSDGTGPDYGYTF. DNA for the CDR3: TGTGCCAGCAGTGACGGTACCGGGCCCGACTATGGCTACACCTTC.

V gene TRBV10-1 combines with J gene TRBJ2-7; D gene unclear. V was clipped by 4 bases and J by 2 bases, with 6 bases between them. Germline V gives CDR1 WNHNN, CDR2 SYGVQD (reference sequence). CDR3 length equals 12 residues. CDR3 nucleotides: TGCGCCAGCAGTGGTGGTCCCTACGAGCAGTACTTC. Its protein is CASSGGPYEQYF.

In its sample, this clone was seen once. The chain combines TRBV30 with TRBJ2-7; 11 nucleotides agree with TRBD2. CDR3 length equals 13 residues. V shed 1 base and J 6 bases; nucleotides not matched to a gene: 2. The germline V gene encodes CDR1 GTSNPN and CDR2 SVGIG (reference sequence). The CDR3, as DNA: TGTGCCTGGAGTGAGGGACTAGCGGCCGAGCAGTACTTC. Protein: CAWSEGLAAEQYF.

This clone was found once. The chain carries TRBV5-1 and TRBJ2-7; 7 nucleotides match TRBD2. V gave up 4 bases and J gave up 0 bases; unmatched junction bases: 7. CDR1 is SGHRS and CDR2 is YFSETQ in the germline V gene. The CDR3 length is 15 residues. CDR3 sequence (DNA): TGCGCCAGCAGCGGAATGGCGGGAGCCTCCTACGAGCAGTACTTC. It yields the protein CASSGMAGASYEQYF.

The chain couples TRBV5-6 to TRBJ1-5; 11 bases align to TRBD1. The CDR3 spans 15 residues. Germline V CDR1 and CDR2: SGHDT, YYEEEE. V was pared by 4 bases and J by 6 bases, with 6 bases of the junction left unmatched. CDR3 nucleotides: TGTGCCAGCAGCCCACGGGACAGGGGGTTTCAGCCCCAGCATTTT. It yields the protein CASSPRDRGFQPQHF.

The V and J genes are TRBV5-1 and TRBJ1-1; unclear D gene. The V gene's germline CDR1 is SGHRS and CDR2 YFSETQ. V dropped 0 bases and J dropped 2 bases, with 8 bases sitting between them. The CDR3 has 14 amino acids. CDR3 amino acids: CASSLVAGNTEAFF. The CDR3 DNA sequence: TGCGCCAGCAGCTTGGTTGCGGGTAACACTGAAGCTTTCTTT.

CDR3 region: CASSQDVVETQYF. The CDR3 DNA is TGTGCCAGCAGCCAAGATGTCGTGGAGACCCAGTACTTC. The chain has TRBV3-1 (or the pseudogene TRBV3-2) and TRBJ2-5, with unresolved D. Germline V lookup: CDR1 LGHDT, CDR2 YNNKEL (reference sequence). There are 13 residues in the CDR3. V shed 0 bases and J shed 5 bases, with 7 bases lying between them.

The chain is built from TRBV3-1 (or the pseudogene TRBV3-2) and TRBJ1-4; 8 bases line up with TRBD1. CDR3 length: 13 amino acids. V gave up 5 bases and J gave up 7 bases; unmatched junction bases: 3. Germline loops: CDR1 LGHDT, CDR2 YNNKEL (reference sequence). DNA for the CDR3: TGTGCCAGCAGCATACAGGGGGGTGAAAAACTGTTTTTT. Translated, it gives CASSIQGGEKLFF.